Listed here are 10 T cell receptor beta chains from one sample, sequenced in a study of cytomegalovirus exposure and HLA in healthy donors. The PCR was carried out with 60 Vbeta primers and 13 Jbeta primers. Here immunoSEQ multiplex PCR was the method, and the copy in TCRdb shows in-frame clones only, minus some. The data contain about 200,000 clones, around 78% of them singletons. Sequencing was carried out using PBMCs. The receptors were gathered from a woman in her 30s in good health and CMV-seropositive.

CDR3 residues: CASSLGGRFSYEQYF. CDR3 sequence (DNA): TGTGCCAGCAGCTTAGGGGGGCGCTTCTCCTACGAGCAGTACTTC. The chain recombines TRBV11-2 with TRBJ2-7; D possibly corresponds to TRBD1 (6 bases). The CDR3 extends over 15 amino acids. Trimming shortened V by 1 base and J by 0 bases, and 10 bases separated the two germline ends. Germline CDR1 and CDR2: SGHAT and FQNNGV.

The chain is built from TRBV4-1 and TRBJ1-1, with D possibly TRBD1 on 5 matching bases. The CDR3 contains 18 residues. Trimming shortened V by 1 base and J by 1 base, and 19 bases separated the two germline ends. Germline CDR1 and CDR2: MGHRA and YSYEKL. CDR3 residues: CASSQVYRTQRGNTEAFF. CDR3 in DNA: TGCGCCAGCAGCCAAGTGTATCGGACACAAAGAGGGAACACTGAAGCTTTCTTT.

This clone was counted only a few times. CDR3 protein: CASSLGRNTEAFF. CDR3 in DNA: TGTGCCAGCAGCTTGGGGAGAAACACTGAAGCTTTCTTT. This chain connects TRBV5-6 to TRBJ1-1; D is ambiguous. Germline V gene data show CDR1 as SGHDT and CDR2 as YYEEEE. V was shortened by 0 bases and J by 2 bases, with 5 bases between the two germline ends. The CDR3 spans 13 residues.

CDR3 DNA: TGTGCCAGTAGTATAGAGGATGGAGGATATGAGCAGTTCTTC. Its translation is CASSIEDGGYEQFF. This chain uses TRBV19 with TRBJ2-1; the D gene is possibly TRBD2 (5 bases). The CDR3 is 14 residues long. Trimming shortened V by 0 bases and J by 8 bases, and 11 bases separated the two germline ends. CDR1 and CDR2 from the germline V gene are LNHDA and SQIVND (reference sequence).

CDR3 loop: CASRLAGGTETQYF. The DNA of the CDR3 is TGTGCCAGCAGACTAGCGGGGGGTACTGAGACCCAGTACTTC. The chain is built from TRBV2 and TRBJ2-5; 12 bases are shared with TRBD2. V gave up 6 bases and J gave up 5 bases; unmatched junction bases: 4. The CDR3 has 14 residues. Germline V gives CDR1 SNHLY, CDR2 FYNNEI.

This clone was recorded once. The chain has TRBV7-2 and TRBJ1-2; D is possibly TRBD1 (6 bases). V was shortened by 0 bases and J by 7 bases, with 12 bases between the two germline ends. Germline lookup yields CDR1 SGHTA and CDR2 FQGNSA. There are 14 residues in the CDR3. In DNA form, the CDR3 reads TGTGCCAGCAGCTTAGCGCGGGGGGCTGGTGGCTACACCTTC. Translated: CASSLARGAGGYTF.

The genes are TRBV7-8 and TRBJ1-3, with TRBD1 as a possible D gene (5 bases). V lost 1 base to trimming and J lost 4 bases, with 14 bases between them. The germline gives CDR1 SGHVS, CDR2 FQNEAQ. CDR3 length: 16 residues. CDR3 sequence: CASSLVRGGSGNTIYF. The CDR3 DNA is TGTGCCAGCAGCTTAGTGAGGGGAGGGTCCGGAAACACCATATATTTT.

This clone came up a few times. Sequence at one end of the junction differs from germline and may be a read error. The chain is built from TRBV19 and TRBJ2-3; 9 bases fit TRBD2. The germline gives CDR1 LNHDA, CDR2 SQIVND (reference sequence). This CDR3 is 17 amino acids long. In nucleotides, the CDR3 is TGTGCCTGTAGCGGCGGGAGGGCCGGGTTTGACACAGATACGCAGTATTTT. This gives the protein CACSGGRAGFDTDTQYF.

The chain employs TRBV9 and TRBJ1-4; 8 bases are a match to TRBD1. This CDR3 contains 16 residues. V trimming: 3 bases; J trimming: 3 bases; junction bases outside the gene matches: 7. Germline V lookup: CDR1 SGDLS, CDR2 YYNGEE. CDR3 nucleotide sequence: TGTGCCAGCAGCGCCCGAGTGACAGGGGCTAATGAAAAACTGTTTTTT. This sequence encodes CASSARVTGANEKLFF. The complete variable domain, with remaining parts taken from reference TRBV9 and TRBJ1-4, reads DSGVTQTPKHLITATGQRVTLRCSPRSGDLSVYWYQQSLDQGLQFLIQYYNGEERAKGNILERFSAQQFPDLHSELNLSSLELGDSALYFCASSARVTGANEKLFFGSGTQLSVL.

This sequence joins TRBV6-5 and TRBJ2-5, with a possible D match to TRBD1 (6 bases). V dropped 6 bases and J dropped 2 bases, with 16 bases sitting between them. The CDR3 consists of 15 residues. Germline CDR1 reads MNHEY; CDR2 reads SVGAGI. The CDR3 loop is CASSDRPGQQETQYF. Here the CDR3 DNA reads TGTGCCAGCAGCGACCGCCCGGGACAACAAGAGACCCAGTACTTC.